The entry below gives a single TCR beta chain sequence along with its context. Other DNA sequences in the same sample also yield this CDR3. Using immunoSEQ multiplex PCR, the repertoire was profiled, and TCRdb retains in-frame clones only, with some absent. The sample contains about 380,000 clones, 90% to 98% of which appear only once. This CDR3 spans 15 amino acids. After removal of 2 bases from V and 2 bases from J, the junction contained 1 base not matched to a gene. Germline loops: CDR1 MDHEN, CDR2 SYDVKM. The data originate from a study of shared clonotypes between healthy human individuals. About the research overall: The cohort comprised a couple of women and a few men. Their ages spanned 18 to 49 years.

V usage is TRBV28 and J usage is TRBJ1-5, with 9 bases that match TRBD1. The sequence derives from a man aged 30-40 years in good health. The sequenced sample consisted of memory CD8+ T cells sorted from blood. Documented subset: CD45RO+ cells pooled with CCR7-negative TemRA cells. The CDR3 DNA reads as TGTGCCAGCAGTTTACGGACAGGGGGCAATCAGCCCCAGCATTTT. The encoded protein is CASSLRTGGNQPQHF.